This T cell receptor (beta chain) came from a study of T cell repertoires in aging, cancer and after chemotherapy. Looking at the study overall: The full dataset contained 9.1 million or so TCR reads.

Peripheral blood genomic DNA, not sorted cells or RNA, was the template. Multiplex touch-down PCR with TRB-A/B primers amplified rearranged V-D-J TRB sequences. TCRdb recomputed calls from the multiplex PCR reads with MiXCR, one row per CDR3 protein. The sample records thousands of distinct CDR3 sequences, approximately 24% being singletons. Germline loops: CDR1 SGHNT, CDR2 YYREEE (reference sequence). The V segment lost 4 bases and the J segment 7 bases; nucleotides outside the gene matches: 6. The CDR3 sequence is 15 residues long. This clonotype has just a few counts. The chain carries TRBV5-4 and TRBJ2-1; TRBD2 aligns across 12 bases. Sequenced sample: blood. The receptor was isolated from a human donor with a blood cancer. CDR3 region: CASSKGLAGVNEQFF. The CDR3 DNA is TGTGCCAGCAGCAAGGGACTAGCGGGCGTAAATGAGCAGTTCTTC. The variable domain in full, completed from reference TRBV5-4 and TRBJ2-1, reads ETGVTQSPTHLIKTRGQQVTLRCSSQSGHNTVSWYQQALGQGPQFIFQYYREEENGRGNFPPRFSGLQFPNYSSELNVNALELDDSALYLCASSKGLAGVNEQFFGPGTRLTVL.